These 10 T cell receptor beta chains originate from one sample sequenced in a study of T cells after posttransplantation cyclophosphamide. The method was immunoSEQ multiplex PCR; TCRdb's version includes in-frame clones alone and lacks a portion of them. Captured here are about 24,000 clones, none seen once; the top ten comprise around 6.6%. Sequencing input: PBMCs. These receptors were taken from a woman in her sixties or seventies in good health, CMV-negative, and a related stem cell transplant donor.

This clone was detected many times. The chain recombines TRBV11-3 with TRBJ2-5; tentatively, D is TRBD1 (6 bases). The germline V and J ends were trimmed by 2 bases and 9 bases, with 13 bases remaining between them. CDR1 SGHNT and CDR2 YENEEA come from the germline V gene. This CDR3 region has 13 residues. The CDR3 reads CASSLIQGSPQYF. CDR3 bases: TGTGCCAGCAGCTTAATACAGGGATCTCCCCAGTACTTC.

The table lists this clone with a few counts. The V call is TRBV10-2, the J call TRBJ2-3; TRBD2 matches 8 bases. Germline CDR1 WSHSY, CDR2 SAAADI. Trimming removed 0 bases from V and 3 bases from J; junction bases left unmatched: 5. This CDR3 comprises 16 residues. The CDR3: CASSESGTRGTDTQYF. CDR3 DNA: TGCGCCAGCAGTGAGTCGGGGACTAGAGGGACAGATACGCAGTATTTT.

This clone was seen repeatedly, ten times or more. The genes are TRBV28 and TRBJ2-7, with 9 positions matching TRBD2. With V trimmed by 6 bases and J by 1 base, 7 bases remained unmatched. This CDR3 contains 15 residues. CDR1 is MDHEN, CDR2 SYDVKM, per germline. In DNA form, the CDR3 reads TGTGCCAGCAGCCTAAGCGGGGGGACTTCCTACGAGCAGTACGTC. It yields the protein CASSLSGGTSYEQYV.

This clone was found many times. The V call is TRBV28, the J call TRBJ2-3; 9 bases are shared with TRBD2. The CDR3 runs 16 residues. Germline CDR1 is MDHEN and CDR2 is SYDVKM. V lost 5 bases to trimming and J lost 2 bases; unmatched junction nucleotides: 8. CDR3 in DNA: TGTGCCAGCAGTCACACCAGCGGGAGGCCCACAGATACGCAGTATTTT. Translated: CASSHTSGRPTDTQYF.

This clone was observed a few times. This rearrangement joins TRBV18 to TRBJ1-6, with D uncertain. V was shortened by 1 base and J by 2 bases, with 6 bases between the two germline ends. This CDR3 is built from 15 residues. Looked up from germline, CDR1 is KGHSH and CDR2 is LQKENI. DNA for the CDR3: TGTGCCAGCTCACCACTCCAGACCTATAATTCACCCCTCCACTTT. Its translation: CASSPLQTYNSPLHF. The variable domain in full, with the rest retrieved from reference TRBV18 and TRBJ1-6, is NAGVMQNPRHLVRRRGQEARLRCSPMKGHSHVYWYRQLPEEGLKFMVYLQKENIIDESGMPKERFSAEFPKEGPSILRIQQVVRGDSAAYFCASSPLQTYNSPLHFGNGTRLTVT.

The chain employs TRBV5-4 and TRBJ2-5, with TRBD1 as a possible D gene (6 bases). The end of the DNA is better explained by TRBJ2-7, so the J call may be wrong. There are 14 residues in the CDR3. Germline values: CDR1 SGHNT, CDR2 YYREEE (reference sequence). CDR3 amino acids: CASSHRDISYEQYF. The CDR3 coding sequence is TGTGCCAGCAGCCACAGGGACATCTCCTACGAGCAGTACTTC.

This clone has more than one count but fewer than ten. The chain has TRBV4-1 and TRBJ2-3; TRBD2 is a possible D gene (6 bases). Germline lookup yields CDR1 MGHRA and CDR2 YSYEKL. The CDR3 consists of 19 residues. Trimming left V 2 bases short and J 4 bases short, with 25 bases between. CDR3 DNA: TGCGCCAGCAGCCAACAACCCCCGACGGGACTCCACGGGGCAGATACGCAGTATTTT. Protein sequence: CASSQQPPTGLHGADTQYF.

A few counts support this clone. J is TRBJ2-1 and V is TRBV9, with 11 bases matching TRBD2. The V gene end was trimmed by 3 bases and the J gene end by 8 bases; junction bases not matched to a gene: 7. This CDR3 is built from 15 residues. Germline assignment: CDR1 SGDLS and CDR2 YYNGEE. The CDR3 reads CASSDSGGARDEQFF. The CDR3 DNA is TGTGCCAGCAGCGATAGCGGGGGGGCCAGGGATGAGCAGTTCTTC.

In this sample, this clone turned up many times. The V gene is TRBV15, the J gene TRBJ2-1; D unresolved. Per germline, CDR1 LNHNV and CDR2 YYDKDF (reference sequence). CDR3 size: 16 residues. V was shortened by 0 bases and J by 0 bases, with 9 bases between the two germline ends. The CDR3 region is CATSRELLSSYNEQFF. The CDR3 nucleotides read TGTGCCACCAGCAGAGAACTATTGAGCTCCTACAATGAGCAGTTCTTC.

There are many counts of this clone. The rearrangement joins TRBV7-2 to TRBJ1-5; the D is unclear. Germline loops: CDR1 SGHTA, CDR2 FQGNSA. The CDR3 is 15 amino acids. Trimming cost V 2 bases and J 1 base, with 9 bases left between them. CDR3 in amino acids: CASSLPGLSNQPQHF. As DNA, the CDR3 is TGTGCCAGCAGCTTACCGGGGTTAAGCAATCAGCCCCAGCATTTT.